This TCR beta chain was captured in a study of blood T cell repertoires in COVID-19. Whole-study context: PBMCs, B-cell-depleted T cells, or T cells provided the cDNA or gDNA that made up the material.

This clone was seen a handful of times. Per the germline V gene, CDR1 is MDHEN and CDR2 is SYDVKM. The CDR3 has 14 amino acids. Trimming cost V 2 bases and J 2 bases, with 9 bases left between them. Libraries were prepared by immunoSEQ multiplex PCR; TCRdb keeps only in-frame clonotypes and omits some of them. The data show more than 250,000 clones, 85% to 90% seen once. Sequenced: peripheral blood. This rearrangement joins TRBV28 to TRBJ1-2; D is undetermined. This receptor was obtained from a young man with active or convalescent COVID-19. CDR3 DNA sequence: TGTGCCAGCAGTTTAGGGCCGATAAACTATGGCTACACCTTC. Its translation: CASSLGPINYGYTF.